This TCR beta chain was identified in a study of response to subunit inactivated influenza vaccine. Study-wide results and caveats: Researchers suggested that each seasonal influenza vaccination recruits few new T cells.

As regards this clonotype: Its antigen is as yet unknown. A junction end diverges from the germline sequence, so it may reflect a read error.

CDR1 is MNHEY, CDR2 SVGAGI, per germline. The CDR3 totals 15 residues. TCRdb re-derived calls from the RT-PCR reads in MiXCR, one entry per CDR3 protein. The sample has roughly 710,000 distinct CDR3 sequences, around 15% seen once. This TCR was sampled from a man aged 50 to 60 who received an inactivated influenza vaccine. The rearrangement links TRBV6-5 to TRBJ2-1; 7 nucleotides line up with TRBD2. The sequencing used PBMCs from blood, collected 14 to 15 days before vaccination. CDR3 sequence: CASSNSKGLYNEQFF. The CDR3 DNA is TGTGCCAGCAGTAACTCGAAGGGACTATACAATGAGCAGTTCTTC.